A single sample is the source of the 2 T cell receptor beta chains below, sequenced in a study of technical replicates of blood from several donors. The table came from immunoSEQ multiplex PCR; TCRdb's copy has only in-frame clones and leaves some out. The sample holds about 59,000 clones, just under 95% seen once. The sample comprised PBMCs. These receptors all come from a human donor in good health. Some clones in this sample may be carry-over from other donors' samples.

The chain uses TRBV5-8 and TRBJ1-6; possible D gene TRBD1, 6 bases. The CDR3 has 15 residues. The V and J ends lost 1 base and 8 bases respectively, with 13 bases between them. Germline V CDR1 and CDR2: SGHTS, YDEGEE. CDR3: CASSLQRTAYSPLHF. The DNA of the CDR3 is TGTGCCAGCAGCTTGCAACGGACAGCATATTCACCCCTCCACTTT.

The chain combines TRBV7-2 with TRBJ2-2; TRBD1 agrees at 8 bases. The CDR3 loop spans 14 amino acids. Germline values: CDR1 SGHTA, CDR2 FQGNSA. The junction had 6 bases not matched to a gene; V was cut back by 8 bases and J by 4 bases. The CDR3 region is CASYRGFGTGELFF. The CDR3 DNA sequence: TGTGCCAGCTACAGGGGGTTCGGCACCGGGGAGCTGTTTTTT.